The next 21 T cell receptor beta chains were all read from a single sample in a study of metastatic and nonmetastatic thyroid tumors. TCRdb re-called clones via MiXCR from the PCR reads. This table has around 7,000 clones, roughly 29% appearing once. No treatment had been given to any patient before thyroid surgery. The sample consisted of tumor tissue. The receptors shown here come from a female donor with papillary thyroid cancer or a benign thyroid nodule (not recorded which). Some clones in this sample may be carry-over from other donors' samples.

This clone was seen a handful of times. The CDR3 reads CASSSTNYGYTF. DNA of the CDR3: TGTGCCAGCAGCTCGACCAACTATGGCTACACCTTC. The genes are TRBV7-2 and TRBJ1-2; D is unresolved. V lost 4 bases and J 2 bases, leaving 5 bases between the germline ends. There are 12 residues in the CDR3. Germline loops: CDR1 SGHTA, CDR2 FQGNSA.

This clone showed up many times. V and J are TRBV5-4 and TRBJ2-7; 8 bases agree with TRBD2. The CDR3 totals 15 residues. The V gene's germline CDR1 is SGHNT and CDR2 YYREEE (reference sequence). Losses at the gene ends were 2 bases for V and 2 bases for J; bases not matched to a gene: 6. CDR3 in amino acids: CASSLGGTRTYEQYF. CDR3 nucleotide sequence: TGTGCCAGCAGCTTAGGAGGGACTAGGACCTACGAGCAGTACTTC.

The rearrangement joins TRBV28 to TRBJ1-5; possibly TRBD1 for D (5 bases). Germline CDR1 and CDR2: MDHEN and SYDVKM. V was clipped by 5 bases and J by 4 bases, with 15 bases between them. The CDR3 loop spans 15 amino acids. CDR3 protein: CASSPRDDINQPQHF. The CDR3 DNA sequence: TGTGCCAGCAGTCCCAGGGATGATATTAATCAGCCCCAGCATTTT.

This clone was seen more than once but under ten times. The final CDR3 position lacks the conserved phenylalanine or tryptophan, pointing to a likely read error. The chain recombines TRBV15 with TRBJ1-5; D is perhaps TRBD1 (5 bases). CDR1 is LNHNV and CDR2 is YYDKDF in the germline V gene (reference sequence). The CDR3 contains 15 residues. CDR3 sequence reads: CATSRSPRQNQSQHL. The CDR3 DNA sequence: TGTGCCACCAGCAGATCCCCCAGACAGAATCAGTCCCAGCATCTT.

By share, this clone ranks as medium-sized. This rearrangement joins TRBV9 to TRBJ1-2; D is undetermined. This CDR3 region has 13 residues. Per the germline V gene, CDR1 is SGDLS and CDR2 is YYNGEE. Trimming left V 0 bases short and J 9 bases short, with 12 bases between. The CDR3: CASSVEDAASYTF. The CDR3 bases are TGTGCCAGCAGCGTAGAAGACGCGGCGAGCTACACCTTC. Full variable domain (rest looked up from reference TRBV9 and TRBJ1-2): DSGVTQTPKHLITATGQRVTLRCSPRSGDLSVYWYQQSLDQGLQFLIQYYNGEERAKGNILERFSAQQFPDLHSELNLSSLELGDSALYFCASSVEDAASYTFGSGTRLTVV.

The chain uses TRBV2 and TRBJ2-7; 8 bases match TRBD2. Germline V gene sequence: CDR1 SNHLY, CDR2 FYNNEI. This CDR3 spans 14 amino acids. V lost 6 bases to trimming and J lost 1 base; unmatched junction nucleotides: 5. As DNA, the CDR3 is TGTGCCAGCAGGGTTGCGGGAGGTTCCTACGAGCAGTACTTC. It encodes CASRVAGGSYEQYF.

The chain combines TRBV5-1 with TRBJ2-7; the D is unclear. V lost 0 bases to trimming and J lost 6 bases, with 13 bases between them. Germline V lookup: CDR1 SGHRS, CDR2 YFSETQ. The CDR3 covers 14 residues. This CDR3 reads CASSLVTHGGEQYF. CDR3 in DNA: TGCGCCAGCAGCTTGGTGACCCACGGTGGCGAGCAGTACTTC.

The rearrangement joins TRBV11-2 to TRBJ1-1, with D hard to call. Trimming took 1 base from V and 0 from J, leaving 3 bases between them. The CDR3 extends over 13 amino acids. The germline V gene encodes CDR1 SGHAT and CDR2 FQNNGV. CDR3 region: CASSLGLNTEAFF. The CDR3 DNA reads TGTGCCAGCAGCTTAGGATTGAACACTGAAGCTTTCTTT.

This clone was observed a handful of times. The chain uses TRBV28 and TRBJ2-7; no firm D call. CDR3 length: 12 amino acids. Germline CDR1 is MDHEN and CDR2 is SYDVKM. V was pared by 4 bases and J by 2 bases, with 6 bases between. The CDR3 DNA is TGTGCCAGCAGTTCCCAACCCTACGAGCAGTACTTC. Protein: CASSSQPYEQYF.

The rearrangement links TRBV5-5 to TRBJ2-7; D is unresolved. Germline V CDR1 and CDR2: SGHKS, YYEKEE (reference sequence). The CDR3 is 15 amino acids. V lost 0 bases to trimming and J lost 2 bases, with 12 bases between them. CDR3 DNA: TGTGCCAGCAGCTTGGAGGCGACCCTGGCCTACGAGCAGTACTTC. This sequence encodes CASSLEATLAYEQYF.

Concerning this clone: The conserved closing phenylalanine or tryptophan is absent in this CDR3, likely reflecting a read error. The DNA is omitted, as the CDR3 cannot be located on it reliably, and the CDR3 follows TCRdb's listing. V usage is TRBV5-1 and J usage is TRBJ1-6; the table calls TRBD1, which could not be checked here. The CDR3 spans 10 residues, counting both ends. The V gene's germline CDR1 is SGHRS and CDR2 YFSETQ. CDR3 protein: CASSNRDRDV.

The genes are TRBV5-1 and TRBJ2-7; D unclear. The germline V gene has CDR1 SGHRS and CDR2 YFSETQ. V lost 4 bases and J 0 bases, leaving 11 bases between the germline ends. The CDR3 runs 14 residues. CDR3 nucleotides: TGCGCCAGCAGCCTCTCGGTCGCCTCCTACGAGCAGTACTTC. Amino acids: CASSLSVASYEQYF.

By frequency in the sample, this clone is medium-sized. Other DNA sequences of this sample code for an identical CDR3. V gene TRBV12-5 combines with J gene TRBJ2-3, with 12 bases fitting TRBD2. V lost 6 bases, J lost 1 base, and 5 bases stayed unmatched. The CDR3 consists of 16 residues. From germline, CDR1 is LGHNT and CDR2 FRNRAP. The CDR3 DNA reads TGTGCTAGTGGACCCAGGACTAGCGGGGGCACAGATACGCAGTATTTT. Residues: CASGPRTSGGTDTQYF. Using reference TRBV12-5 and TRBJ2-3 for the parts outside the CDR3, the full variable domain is DARVTQTPRHKVTEMGQEVTMRCQPILGHNTVFWYRQTMMQGLELLAYFRNRAPLDDSGMPKDRFSAEMPDATLATLKIQPSEPRDSAVYFCASGPRTSGGTDTQYFGPGTRLTVL.

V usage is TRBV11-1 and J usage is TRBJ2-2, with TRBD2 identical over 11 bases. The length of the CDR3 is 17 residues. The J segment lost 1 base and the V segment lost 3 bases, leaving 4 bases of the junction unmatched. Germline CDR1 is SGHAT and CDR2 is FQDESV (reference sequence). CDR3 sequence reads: CASSFHGTSGNTGELFF. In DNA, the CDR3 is TGTGCCAGCAGCTTCCACGGGACTAGCGGGAACACCGGGGAGCTGTTTTTT.

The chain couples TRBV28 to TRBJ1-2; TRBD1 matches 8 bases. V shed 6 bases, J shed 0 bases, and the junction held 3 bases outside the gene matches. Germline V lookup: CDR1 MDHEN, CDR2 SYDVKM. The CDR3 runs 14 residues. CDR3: CASRPGGSNYGYTF. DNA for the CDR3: TGTGCCAGCAGGCCAGGGGGCTCTAACTATGGCTACACCTTC.

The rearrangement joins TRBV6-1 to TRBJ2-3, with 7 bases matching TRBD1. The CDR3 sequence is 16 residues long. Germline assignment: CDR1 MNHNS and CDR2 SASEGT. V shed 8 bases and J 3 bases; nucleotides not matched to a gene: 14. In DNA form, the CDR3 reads TGTGCCAGCCGAATCCAAACAGGGGTGGGAACAGATACGCAGTATTTT. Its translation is CASRIQTGVGTDTQYF.

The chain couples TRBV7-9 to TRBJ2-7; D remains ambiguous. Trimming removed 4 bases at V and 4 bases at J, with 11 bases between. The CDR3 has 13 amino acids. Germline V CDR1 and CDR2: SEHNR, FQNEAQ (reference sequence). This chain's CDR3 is CASSYLGVYEQYF. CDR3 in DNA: TGTGCCAGCAGCTACCTGGGCGTTTACGAGCAGTACTTC.

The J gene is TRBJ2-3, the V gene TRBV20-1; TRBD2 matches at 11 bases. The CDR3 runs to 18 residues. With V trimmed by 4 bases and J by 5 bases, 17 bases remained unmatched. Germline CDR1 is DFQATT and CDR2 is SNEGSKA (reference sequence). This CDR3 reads CSANRLAGRIQGGDTQYF. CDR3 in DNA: TGCAGTGCTAATAGACTAGCGGGAAGAATCCAAGGGGGAGATACGCAGTATTTT.

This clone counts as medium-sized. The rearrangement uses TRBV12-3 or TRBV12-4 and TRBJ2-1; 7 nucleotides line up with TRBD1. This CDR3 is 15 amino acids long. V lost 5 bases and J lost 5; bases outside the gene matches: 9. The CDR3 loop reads CASSPQGGTHNEQFF. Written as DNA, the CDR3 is TGTGCCAGCAGTCCCCAAGGGGGCACCCACAATGAGCAGTTCTTC.

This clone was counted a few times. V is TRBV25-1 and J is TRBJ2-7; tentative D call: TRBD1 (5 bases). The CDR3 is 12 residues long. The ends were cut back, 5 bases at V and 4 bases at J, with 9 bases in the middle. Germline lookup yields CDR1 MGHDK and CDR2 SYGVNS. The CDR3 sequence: CASSTGFYEQYF. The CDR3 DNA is TGTGCCAGCAGTACAGGTTTTTACGAGCAGTACTTC.

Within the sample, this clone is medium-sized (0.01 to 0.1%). The CDR3 loop is CASSLGGDPGAYEQFF. CDR3 sequence (DNA): TGTGCCAGCAGCTTGGGGGGGGACCCCGGTGCATATGAGCAGTTCTTC. The chain links TRBV5-6 to TRBJ2-1, with a weak D call TRBD2 (6 bases). The length of the CDR3 is 16 residues. Per germline, CDR1 SGHDT and CDR2 YYEEEE. Trimming pared 0 bases from V and 8 bases from J, leaving 18 bases between.